The 6 T cell receptor beta chains in this list originate from one sample, sequenced in a study of regulatory T cells in long-lasting Graves disease. Time point noted: newly diagnosed GD, antithyroid drugs for less than 3 months. Scientists built the TCR library using RNA that was extracted from PBMCs. Sequencing libraries for TCR beta were prepared with iRepertoire HTBI primers and Arm-PCR of CDR3 regions. From the multiplex PCR reads, TCRdb called clonotypes with MiXCR, one entry per CDR3 protein. The sample has approximately 350,000 distinct CDR3 sequences; roughly 10% are singletons. These data are also associated with another study on T cells in Graves' hyperthyroidism and ophthalmopathy.

The material sequenced was peripheral blood mononuclear cells (PBMCs), taken at new diagnosis, from a patient treated with antithyroid drugs. These receptors were taken from a woman younger than 30 with Graves disease.

This clonotype showed up many times. The chain joins TRBV30 to TRBJ1-1, with no clear D. The CDR3 totals 13 residues. The V end was cut by 2 bases, the J end by 7 bases, with 14 bases between. CDR1 is GTSNPN and CDR2 is SVGIG in the germline V gene (reference sequence). CDR3: CAWSSSDLGEAFF. The CDR3 bases are TGTGCCTGGAGTTCCTCGGACTTAGGTGAAGCTTTCTTT. Using reference TRBV30 and TRBJ1-1 for the parts outside the CDR3, the full variable domain is SQTIHQWPATLVQPVGSPLSLECTVEGTSNPNLYWYRQAAGRGLQLLFYSVGIGQISSEVPQNLSASRPQDRQFILSSKKLLLSDSGFYLCAWSSSDLGEAFFGQGTRLTVV.

The chain employs TRBV30 and TRBJ1-1, with 7 bases matching TRBD1. CDR1 and CDR2 (germline): GTSNPN, SVGIG (reference sequence). CDR3 length: 13 residues. Losses at the gene ends were 0 bases for V and 8 bases for J; bases not matched to a gene: 6. The CDR3 region is CAWSVVTGAEAFF. CDR3 bases: TGTGCCTGGAGTGTTGTTACAGGGGCCGAAGCTTTCTTT. Using reference TRBV30 and TRBJ1-1 for the parts outside the CDR3, the full variable domain is SQTIHQWPATLVQPVGSPLSLECTVEGTSNPNLYWYRQAAGRGLQLLFYSVGIGQISSEVPQNLSASRPQDRQFILSSKKLLLSDSGFYLCAWSVVTGAEAFFGQGTRLTVV.

The table lists this clonotype with many counts. The chain couples TRBV28 to TRBJ1-2; D is undetermined. Trimming took 9 bases from V and 4 from J, leaving 15 bases between them. This CDR3 has 13 amino acids. The germline gives CDR1 MDHEN, CDR2 SYDVKM. CDR3 coding DNA: TGTGCCAGTCTAGAAGACTCGACCTATGGCTACACCTTC. Encoded protein: CASLEDSTYGYTF.

This clonotype has ten or more counts. The chain joins TRBV12-3 or TRBV12-4 to TRBJ1-1; the match to TRBD1 covers 7 bases. J lost 2 bases, V lost 5 bases, and 5 bases had no gene match. The CDR3 contains 14 residues. The CDR3 spells CASSQTGDNTEAFF. CDR3 in DNA: TGTGCCAGCAGTCAAACAGGGGACAACACTGAAGCTTTCTTT.

In this sample, this clonotype turned up many times. The chain is built from TRBV9 and TRBJ1-1, with a tentative D call TRBD1 (5 bases). The length of the CDR3 is 13 residues. CDR1 SGDLS and CDR2 YYNGEE come from the germline V gene. V was pared by 3 bases and J by 5 bases, with 11 bases between. The CDR3 bases are TGTGCCAGCAGCGCAGGCCAGGGAACTGAAGCTTTCTTT. This codes for CASSAGQGTEAFF.

This clonotype was counted between two and nine times. This CDR3 is missing its conserved last phenylalanine or tryptophan, likely due to a read error. This chain links TRBV28 with TRBJ2-1; D is possibly TRBD2 (5 bases). V was pared by 2 bases and J by 8 bases, with 13 bases between. This CDR3 spans 14 amino acids. Germline loops: CDR1 MDHEN, CDR2 SYDVKM. The CDR3 region is CASSLTGFVDEQFL. Written as DNA, the CDR3 is TGTGCCAGCAGTTTAACGGGGTTTGTCGATGAGCAGTTCCTC.